This T cell receptor (beta chain) was found in a study of blood T cell repertoires in COVID-19. TCRdb's table, derived via immunoSEQ multiplex PCR, lists solely in-frame clones and lacks some. The repertoire holds around 83,000 clones, with about 89% as singletons. Between the trimmed V and J ends, which lost 2 bases and 0 bases, there was a span of 12 bases. Germline V lookup: CDR1 KGHDR, CDR2 SFDVKD. This CDR3 spans 17 amino acids. The specimen sequenced was peripheral blood. This clonotype originated in a man in his 70s with active or convalescent COVID-19. The chain uses TRBV24-1 and TRBJ2-2; the D is unclear. DNA of the CDR3: TGTGCCACCAGTGATTCATTCGGCAGGACGAACACCGGGGAGCTGTTTTTT. As protein: CATSDSFGRTNTGELFF.